One and the same sample provided the 11 T cell receptor beta chains below, sequenced in a study of OX40 agonist ivuxolimab in advanced cancers. This table comes from immunoSEQ multiplex PCR, and its TCRdb copy is limited to in-frame clones, with some not included. The sample yields roughly 53,000 clones, around 80% seen once. The sequencing here drew on CD4+ or CD8+ T cells sorted from blood, taken in a trial of the OX40 agonist ivuxolimab. Receptor source: an adult with an advanced solid tumor such as melanoma, head and neck, liver or kidney cancer.

The chain has TRBV6-1 and TRBJ1-3; weak D call: TRBD1 (5 bases). The V end lost 6 bases, the J end lost 2 bases, and 14 bases lay between the germline ends. The CDR3 runs to 15 residues. Per germline, CDR1 MNHNS and CDR2 SASEGT. Here the CDR3 reads CASRLSRDAGNTIYF. The DNA of the CDR3 is TGTGCCAGCAGACTCAGCCGGGACGCTGGAAACACCATATATTTT.

The V and J genes are TRBV2 and TRBJ2-7; D gene ambiguous. The V and J ends lost 6 bases and 2 bases respectively, with 8 bases between them. The CDR3 contains 12 residues. Germline assignment: CDR1 SNHLY and CDR2 FYNNEI. For the CDR3, the DNA is TGTGCCAGCAGGGGCGGCGCCTACGAGCAGTACTTC. It yields the protein CASRGGAYEQYF.

This clone was seen only a few times. The rearrangement links TRBV11-2 to TRBJ1-3; D gene uncertain. CDR3 length: 15 amino acids. Per the germline V gene, CDR1 is SGHAT and CDR2 is FQNNGV. Trimming took off 6 bases at V and 0 bases at J, with 12 bases between the two ends. CDR3 sequence: CASRSGASSGNTIYF. CDR3 DNA sequence: TGTGCCAGCAGGTCAGGCGCGAGCTCTGGAAACACCATATATTTT.

V is TRBV28 and J is TRBJ2-5; D might be TRBD2 (7 bases). CDR1 is MDHEN, CDR2 SYDVKM, per germline. The CDR3 spans 16 residues. V was pared by 4 bases and J by 1 base, with 16 bases between. The CDR3 DNA reads as TGTGCCAGCAGTTCGGAGCGGGGAGGGGGCCAAGAGACCCAGTACTTC. Protein product: CASSSERGGGQETQYF.

The chain carries TRBV9 and TRBJ2-3; D is undetermined. Germline values: CDR1 SGDLS, CDR2 YYNGEE. V lost 2 bases and J lost 4, with 14 bases in between. This CDR3 has 15 residues. The chain's CDR3 is CASSVLDTSPDTQYF. The CDR3 nucleotides are TGTGCCAGCAGCGTGCTAGATACAAGCCCAGATACGCAGTATTTT.

The gene calls are TRBV7-2 and TRBJ1-4, with D perhaps TRBD1 (5 bases). The V end was cut by 3 bases, the J end by 3 bases, with 11 bases between. The CDR3 runs 15 residues. Germline lookup yields CDR1 SGHTA and CDR2 FQGNSA. CDR3 sequence: CASSLFGGANEKLFF. CDR3 coding DNA: TGTGCCAGCAGCTTGTTCGGGGGGGCTAATGAAAAACTGTTTTTT. Supplemented by reference TRBV7-2 and TRBJ1-4, the full variable domain reads GAGVSQSPSNKVTEKGKDVELRCDPISGHTALYWYRQSLGQGLEFLIYFQGNSAPDKSGLPSDRFSAERTGGSVSTLTIQRTQQEDSAVYLCASSLFGGANEKLFFGSGTQLSVL.

This clone has more than one count but fewer than ten. The V call is TRBV11-3, the J call TRBJ2-7, with 14 positions matching TRBD2. The germline gives CDR1 SGHNT, CDR2 YENEEA. CDR3 size: 19 residues. The ends lost 5 bases at V and 1 base at J; junction bases unmatched: 13. In DNA, the CDR3 is TGTGCCAGCAGCGGCTGGACTAGCGGGGGGCCTAAAACGTCCTACGAGCAGTACGTC. Protein: CASSGWTSGGPKTSYEQYV.

This rearrangement joins TRBV7-8 to TRBJ2-3; 12 bases align to TRBD2. Unmatched junction bases numbered 11, after V lost 1 base and J lost 0 bases. Germline-derived CDR1 and CDR2 are SGHVS and FQNEAQ. The CDR3 has 20 amino acids. The CDR3 nucleotides read TGTGCCAGCAGCTTAGGAACGGTACTAGCGGGAGGAACTAGCACAGATACGCAGTATTTT. Residues: CASSLGTVLAGGTSTDTQYF.

The rearrangement uses TRBV5-1 and TRBJ2-6, with 11 bases fitting TRBD2. Germline V gene lookup returns CDR1 SGHRS and CDR2 YFSETQ. After removal of 4 bases from V and 0 bases from J, the junction contained 3 bases not matched to a gene. The CDR3 consists of 17 residues. The CDR3 DNA sequence: TGCGCCAGCAGCCGGACTAGCGGGTACTCTGGGGCCAACGTCCTGACTTTC. The encoded protein is CASSRTSGYSGANVLTF.

The genes are TRBV6-6 and TRBJ2-5; no reliable D call. Germline values: CDR1 MNHNY, CDR2 SVGAGI (reference sequence). Trimming shortened V by 6 bases and J by 5 bases, and 13 bases separated the two germline ends. This CDR3 has 13 amino acids. The chain's CDR3 is CASSTNYGETQYF. The CDR3 DNA reads as TGTGCCAGCAGCACGAACTACGGGGAGACCCAGTACTTC.

The chain carries TRBV4-1 and TRBJ2-2; D might be TRBD2 (6 bases). The CDR3 length is 15 residues. Germline lookup yields CDR1 MGHRA and CDR2 YSYEKL. Between the trimmed V and J ends, which lost 2 bases and 3 bases, there was a span of 10 bases. In nucleotides, the CDR3 is TGCGCCAGCAGCCAACCGGGAGTCGACACCGGGGAGCTGTTTTTT. It specifies CASSQPGVDTGELFF.